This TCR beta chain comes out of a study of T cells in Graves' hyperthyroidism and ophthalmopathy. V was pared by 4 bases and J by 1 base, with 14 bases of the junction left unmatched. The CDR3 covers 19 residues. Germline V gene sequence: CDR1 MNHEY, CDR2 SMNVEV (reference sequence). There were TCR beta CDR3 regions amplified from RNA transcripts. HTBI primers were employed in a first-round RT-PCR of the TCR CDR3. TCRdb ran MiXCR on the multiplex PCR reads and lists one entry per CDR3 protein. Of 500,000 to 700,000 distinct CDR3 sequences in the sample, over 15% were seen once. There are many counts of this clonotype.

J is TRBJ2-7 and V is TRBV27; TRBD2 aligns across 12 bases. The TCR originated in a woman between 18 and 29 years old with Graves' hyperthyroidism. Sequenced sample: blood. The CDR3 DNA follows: TGTGCCAGCAGTTCTTCACTAGCGGGGGGCCTCATGCCTTCCTACGAGCAGTACTTC. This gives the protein CASSSSLAGGLMPSYEQYF.